A single sample gave rise to the 32 T cell receptor beta chains below, sequenced in a study of T cells expressing NK-cell markers. TCRdb re-called the 5' RACE reads; one entry per CDR3 protein, DNA not given. Recorded for this sample: 350,000 to 500,000 distinct CDR3 sequences. The sequencing input was blood T cells: a sorted CD56 or NKG2C T cell subset, CD4+ or CD8+ T cells, or bulk PBMC T cells (not recorded which). Every receptor here comes from a woman between 18 and 75 years old in good health.

The chain has TRBV10-2 and TRBJ2-3; the D call of TRBD2 rests on TCRdb alone, since no DNA is present to check it. This CDR3 has 18 amino acids. Germline CDR1 and CDR2: WSHSY and SAAADI. Here the CDR3 reads CASSWGSGGTSSTDTQYF.

This chain uses TRBV20-1 with TRBJ1-4; the TCRdb D gene call, TRBD1, has no DNA to confirm it. The CDR3 has 12 residues. CDR1 and CDR2 from the germline V gene are DFQATT and SNEGSKA (reference sequence). CDR3 protein: CSAGQGNEKLFF.

The gene calls are TRBV5-1 and TRBJ2-2; TCRdb reports TRBD2, a call that lacks DNA to check it against. Germline CDR1 SGHRS, CDR2 YFSETQ. The CDR3 is 16 amino acids. The CDR3 reads CASSPLTLAGTGELFF.

The chain joins TRBV6-2 or TRBV6-3 to TRBJ2-2; TCRdb designates TRBD2, a call that cannot be tested without DNA. The CDR3 sequence is 20 residues long. The germline V gene encodes CDR1 MNHEY and CDR2 SVGEGT. CDR3: CASTRQGGTSGNTNTGELFF.

The V and J genes are TRBV5-5 and TRBJ1-2; TCRdb picks TRBD1, but there is no DNA to check that call. In germline, CDR1 is SGHKS, CDR2 YYEKEE (reference sequence). The CDR3 runs 12 residues. The CDR3 sequence is CASSGDLYGYTF.

CDR3 in amino acids: CASSQTTRGDTQYF. The chain joins TRBV4-3 to TRBJ2-3. The CDR3 loop spans 14 amino acids. Looked up from germline, CDR1 is LGHNA and CDR2 is YSLEER.

J is TRBJ2-3 and V is TRBV7-2; the TCRdb call, TRBD2, lacks DNA for checking. Germline CDR1 and CDR2: SGHTA and FQGNSA. The CDR3 has 19 residues. The CDR3 spells CASSLALEPLAGPSDTQYF.

The chain combines TRBV20-1 with TRBJ1-4. The germline CDR1 and CDR2 sequences are DFQATT and SNEGSKA (reference sequence). The CDR3 spans 14 residues. CDR3: CSARDHGEYEKLFF.

The rearrangement joins TRBV7-9 to TRBJ2-7; TCRdb selects TRBD1, and the lack of DNA leaves this call unchecked. Germline assignment: CDR1 SEHNR and CDR2 FQNEAQ (reference sequence). The CDR3 consists of 15 residues. CDR3 amino acids: CASSIAGTGSWEQYF.

The V call is TRBV7-6, the J call TRBJ2-1; no DNA is available, so the TRBD1 call from TCRdb remains unchecked. This CDR3 comprises 16 residues. Germline V gene lookup returns CDR1 SGHVS and CDR2 FNYEAQ. This CDR3 reads CASSYRQGWSYNEQFF.

CDR3 sequence: CASSHPRGADTQYF. The chain links TRBV7-9 to TRBJ2-3. This CDR3 is built from 14 residues. Germline V CDR1 and CDR2: SEHNR, FQNEAQ (reference sequence).

The V gene is TRBV4-3, the J gene TRBJ2-1; TCRdb's D call, TRBD2, is unchecked because there is no DNA. CDR1 and CDR2 (germline): LGHNA, YSLEER. CDR3 length: 13 residues. CDR3 loop: CASSQMDRGEQFF.

This rearrangement joins TRBV19 to TRBJ1-1. Germline loops: CDR1 LNHDA, CDR2 SQIVND (reference sequence). This CDR3 has 13 amino acids. CDR3 protein: CASTHKLNTEAFF.

CDR3: CAIKPRGRSYNEQFF. The chain recombines TRBV10-3 with TRBJ2-1; there is no DNA to check the TCRdb D call of TRBD1. This CDR3 contains 15 residues. Germline values: CDR1 ENHRY, CDR2 SYGVKD.

This chain links TRBV5-1 with TRBJ2-1. Germline lookup yields CDR1 SGHRS and CDR2 YFSETQ. The CDR3 consists of 12 residues. This chain's CDR3 is CASSTEGNEQFF.

V and J are TRBV27 and TRBJ1-4. Germline CDR1 is MNHEY and CDR2 is SMNVEV (reference sequence). The CDR3 spans 11 residues. The CDR3: CASRQGEKLFF.

This chain joins TRBV20-1 and TRBJ1-5; TCRdb designates TRBD1, a call that cannot be tested without DNA. The CDR3 has 13 amino acids. CDR1 is DFQATT and CDR2 is SNEGSKA in the germline V gene (reference sequence). CDR3 residues: CSAPRQSGQPQHF.

This chain uses TRBV28 with TRBJ2-1; TCRdb gives TRBD2 as the D gene, but with no DNA this cannot be confirmed. The CDR3 contains 15 residues. Germline CDR1 is MDHEN and CDR2 is SYDVKM. CDR3: CASSWPAGAVNEQFF.

The chain joins TRBV20-1 to TRBJ1-2. The germline V gene has CDR1 DFQATT and CDR2 SNEGSKA (reference sequence). The length of the CDR3 is 12 residues. The CDR3 here is CSARAQENGYTF.

The rearrangement links TRBV12-5 to TRBJ1-1. This CDR3 spans 13 amino acids. Germline loops: CDR1 LGHNT, CDR2 FRNRAP. CDR3 in amino acids: CASGLLGRFGAFF.

The chain links TRBV5-6 to TRBJ2-7; as DNA is missing, the TRBD1 call by TCRdb cannot be tested. CDR3 length equals 15 residues. Germline CDR1 SGHDT, CDR2 YYEEEE. CDR3 in amino acids: CASRSSGRGSYEQYF.

V gene TRBV14 combines with J gene TRBJ2-1; TCRdb's D call, TRBD1, is unchecked because there is no DNA. The CDR3 totals 15 residues. Germline CDR1 SGHDN, CDR2 FVKESK. CDR3: CASSQERQGVNEQFF.

The CDR3 is CASSLEVLAGGDTGELFF. This sequence joins TRBV7-8 and TRBJ2-2; TCRdb gives TRBD2 as the D gene, but with no DNA this cannot be confirmed. Germline CDR1 and CDR2: SGHVS and FQNEAQ. The CDR3 extends over 18 amino acids. Together with reference TRBV7-8 and TRBJ2-2, the CDR3 gives the full variable domain: GAGVSQSPRYKVAKRGQDVALRCDPISGHVSLFWYQQALGQGPEFLTYFQNEAQLDKSGLPSDRFFAERPEGSVSTLKIQRTQQEDSAVYLCASSLEVLAGGDTGELFFGEGSRLTVL.

The chain has TRBV4-3 and TRBJ2-1; lacking DNA, the TRBD2 call made by TCRdb goes unchecked. CDR1 and CDR2 (germline): LGHNA, YSLEER. This CDR3 is 17 amino acids long. The CDR3 reads CASSRRWAGGGNNEQFF.

V usage is TRBV5-1 and J usage is TRBJ2-1; TCRdb returns TRBD2, unconfirmable since there is no DNA. The CDR3 covers 14 residues. Germline V gene lookup returns CDR1 SGHRS and CDR2 YFSETQ. The CDR3 sequence is CASSGGGSYNEQFF.

The chain combines TRBV9 with TRBJ2-6. Germline-derived CDR1 and CDR2 are SGDLS and YYNGEE. CDR3 length equals 15 residues. CDR3 amino acids: CASSVGDSGANVLTF.

The gene calls are TRBV25-1 and TRBJ1-1. The CDR3 is 13 residues long. CDR1 and CDR2 (germline): MGHDK, SYGVNS. The CDR3 sequence: CASTPGPAGEAFF.

The gene calls are TRBV27 and TRBJ1-1; the TCRdb D gene call, TRBD1, has no DNA to confirm it. CDR3 length: 14 amino acids. Germline lookup yields CDR1 MNHEY and CDR2 SMNVEV (reference sequence). CDR3 region: CASSLDRARTEAFF.

The V and J genes are TRBV7-9 and TRBJ1-2; TCRdb outputs TRBD1, but without DNA this stays unchecked. This CDR3 is built from 16 residues. Germline V gives CDR1 SEHNR, CDR2 FQNEAQ (reference sequence). This CDR3 is CASSPSGQHSNYGYTF.

This CDR3 reads CASSLASGQRAFF. This chain connects TRBV7-6 to TRBJ1-1; without DNA, the TCRdb call of TRBD1 cannot be checked. In germline, CDR1 is SGHVS, CDR2 FNYEAQ. The length of the CDR3 is 13 residues. Variable domain in full (rest from reference TRBV7-6 and TRBJ1-1): GAGVSQSPRYKVTKRGQDVALRCDPISGHVSLYWYRQALGQGPEFLTYFNYEAQQDKSGLPNDRFSAERPEGSISTLTIQRTEQRDSAMYRCASSLASGQRAFFGQGTRLTVV.

The V and J genes are TRBV30 and TRBJ1-6. This CDR3 is built from 14 residues. CDR1 and CDR2 from the germline V gene are GTSNPN and SVGIG (reference sequence). The CDR3 protein is CAWSAQRGGSPLHF.

The chain employs TRBV5-1 and TRBJ1-2; TCRdb gives TRBD1 as the D gene, but with no DNA this cannot be confirmed. The CDR3 spans 14 residues. Germline V gene data show CDR1 as SGHRS and CDR2 as YFSETQ. CDR3 loop: CASSLVPGTYGYTF.